The clone carrying this T cell receptor beta chain was recorded once. CDR1 and CDR2 (germline): SGHDT, YYEEEE. This CDR3 has 14 amino acids. V shed 2 bases and J 2 bases; nucleotides not matched to a gene: 3. 13 Jbeta primers and 60 Vbeta primers were used for the PCR. The method was immunoSEQ multiplex PCR; TCRdb's version includes in-frame clones alone and lacks a portion of them. The sample gives approximately 180,000 clones, about 78% of which show up once; less than 15% is in the top ten. The record originates from a study of cytomegalovirus exposure and HLA in healthy donors. The source of this sequence is a woman aged 50 to 60 in good health and CMV-seropositive. Sequenced sample: PBMCs. The V call is TRBV5-6, the J call TRBJ1-2, with 7 bases identical to TRBD1. Here the CDR3 reads CASSLQGINYGYTF. Here the CDR3 DNA reads TGTGCCAGCAGCTTACAGGGGATCAACTATGGCTACACCTTC.